The 32 T cell receptor beta chains below were found in one sample sequenced in a study of cytomegalovirus exposure and HLA in healthy donors. 60 Vbeta and 13 Jbeta primers were used in PCR. Clones were sequenced by immunoSEQ multiplex PCR, and TCRdb holds only the in-frame ones, with some missing. The sample yields approximately 190,000 clones, of which the top ten take up about 6.8%. Source material: PBMCs. These receptors all come from a man aged 25-45 years in good health and CMV-seronegative.

The rearrangement joins TRBV7-8 to TRBJ1-3; D is undetermined. V lost 5 bases and J 0 bases, leaving 8 bases between the germline ends. Germline lookup yields CDR1 SGHVS and CDR2 FQNEAQ. The CDR3 totals 14 residues. The CDR3 is CASSLQSSGNTIYF. The CDR3 DNA sequence: TGTGCCAGCAGCCTACAGAGCTCTGGAAACACCATATATTTT.

V usage is TRBV5-1 and J usage is TRBJ2-1; D might be TRBD2 (6 bases). From germline, CDR1 is SGHRS and CDR2 YFSETQ. This CDR3 is built from 16 residues. Deletions cut 4 bases from V and 2 bases from J, with 16 bases between. CDR3 region: CASSPRLGGTYNEQFF. The CDR3 coding sequence is TGCGCCAGCAGCCCGCGACTAGGCGGGACCTACAATGAGCAGTTCTTC.

This sequence joins TRBV6-1 and TRBJ1-1; 7 nucleotides match TRBD1. The V and J ends lost 9 bases and 0 bases, in that order; junction bases with no gene match: 4. In germline, CDR1 is MNHNS, CDR2 SASEGT. The CDR3 consists of 13 residues. The CDR3 DNA follows: TGTGCCAGTTTACAGGGGTTGAACACTGAAGCTTTCTTT. Translating gives CASLQGLNTEAFF.

The gene calls are TRBV7-9 and TRBJ2-5; 8 bases fit TRBD2. Germline V gene lookup returns CDR1 SEHNR and CDR2 FQNEAQ (reference sequence). CDR3 length: 15 residues. Germline trimming cut 2 bases from V and 2 bases from J; bases unmatched to any gene: 4. The CDR3 reads CASSLNGGVQETQYF. As DNA, the CDR3 is TGTGCCAGCAGCTTAAACGGGGGGGTGCAAGAGACCCAGTACTTC.

J is TRBJ2-7 and V is TRBV28; 8 nucleotides agree with TRBD1. J was trimmed by 3 bases and V by 3 bases; bases with no gene match: 10. CDR1 and CDR2 (germline): MDHEN, SYDVKM. There are 16 residues in the CDR3. The CDR3, as DNA: TGTGCCAGCAGTTTGGGACCTTGGACAGGGAACTACGAGCAGTACTTC. Its translation: CASSLGPWTGNYEQYF.

This sequence joins TRBV7-9 and TRBJ2-3; TRBD2 matches at 8 bases. Trimming at V came to 8 bases and at J to 2 bases, leaving 3 bases not matched to a gene. Looked up from germline, CDR1 is SEHNR and CDR2 is FQNEAQ (reference sequence). This CDR3 has 13 amino acids. The CDR3 loop is CASQTSATDTQYF. CDR3 DNA: TGTGCCAGCCAGACTAGCGCCACAGATACGCAGTATTTT.

The chain is built from TRBV19 and TRBJ1-1; 10 positions match TRBD1. Germline V gives CDR1 LNHDA, CDR2 SQIVND (reference sequence). The CDR3 has 15 amino acids. Trimming at V came to 5 bases and at J to 7 bases, leaving 10 bases not matched to a gene. The CDR3 sequence: CASSFYGTGVDEAFF. Written as DNA, the CDR3 is TGTGCCAGTAGTTTCTACGGGACAGGGGTAGATGAAGCTTTCTTT.

The CDR3 region is CASSPKLAGGPDTQYF. The CDR3 DNA sequence: TGTGCCAGCAGCCCCAAACTAGCGGGAGGGCCAGATACGCAGTATTTT. The gene calls are TRBV5-4 and TRBJ2-3; 13 nucleotides line up with TRBD2. Trimming took 4 bases from V and 4 from J; bases not matched to a gene: 6. Germline CDR1 is SGHNT and CDR2 is YYREEE (reference sequence). The CDR3 spans 16 residues.

The CDR3 sequence: CASSEGHAPYEQYF. Written as DNA, the CDR3 is TGTGCCAGCAGTGAAGGACACGCCCCCTACGAGCAGTACTTC. The chain employs TRBV6-1 and TRBJ2-7; D is unresolved. CDR1 and CDR2 (germline): MNHNS, SASEGT. V lost 1 base, J lost 2 bases, and 9 bases lay in between. This CDR3 comprises 14 residues.

This chain links TRBV10-3 with TRBJ2-5; 9 nucleotides align to TRBD1. This CDR3 is built from 17 residues. The germline CDR1 and CDR2 sequences are ENHRY and SYGVKD. The V segment lost 6 bases and the J segment 0 bases; nucleotides outside the gene matches: 11. The CDR3 here is CAIRTGGEGRDQETQYF. CDR3 nucleotide sequence: TGTGCCATCAGAACAGGGGGCGAAGGTCGGGACCAAGAGACCCAGTACTTC.

V is TRBV7-3 and J is TRBJ2-5, with D possibly TRBD1 on 5 matching bases. The germline V and J ends were trimmed by 2 bases and 2 bases, with 12 bases remaining between them. The CDR3 has 15 residues. Germline V lookup: CDR1 SGHTA, CDR2 FQGTGA. Here the CDR3 reads CASSLSRTLQETQYF. DNA for the CDR3: TGTGCCAGCAGCTTATCCCGGACACTTCAAGAGACCCAGTACTTC. Full variable domain (rest looked up from reference TRBV7-3 and TRBJ2-5): GAGVSQTPSNKVTEKGKYVELRCDPISGHTALYWYRQSLGQGPEFLIYFQGTGAADDSGLPNDRFFAVRPEGSVSTLKIQRTERGDSAVYLCASSLSRTLQETQYFGPGTRLLVL.

The J gene is TRBJ1-1, the V gene TRBV5-1; TRBD1 matches at 7 bases. This CDR3 region has 16 residues. V dropped 5 bases and J dropped 5; count of bases not matched to a gene: 15. From germline, CDR1 is SGHRS and CDR2 YFSETQ. CDR3 loop: CASRFHRDRPNTEAFF. CDR3 DNA sequence: TGCGCCAGCAGATTCCACCGGGACAGACCGAATACTGAAGCTTTCTTT.

The rearrangement uses TRBV27 and TRBJ2-1; the D gene is possibly TRBD1 (6 bases). The CDR3 has 14 amino acids. The germline V gene encodes CDR1 MNHEY and CDR2 SMNVEV (reference sequence). V was clipped by 4 bases and J by 7 bases, with 14 bases between them. The CDR3 DNA reads TGTGCCAGCAGTTACCAGGGGATTCAAAATGAGCAGTTCTTC. This gives the protein CASSYQGIQNEQFF.

The rearrangement uses TRBV14 and TRBJ2-1, with TRBD1 matching 8 bases. CDR3 length: 16 amino acids. The germline V gene encodes CDR1 SGHDN and CDR2 FVKESK. J lost 1 base, V lost 5 bases, and 7 bases had no gene match. As DNA, the CDR3 is TGTGCCAGCAGCAATCGGACAGGGCCTTCCTACAATGAGCAGTTCTTC. Translated, it gives CASSNRTGPSYNEQFF.

The V call is TRBV7-6, the J call TRBJ2-1; TRBD2 matches at 9 bases. There are 15 residues in the CDR3. Germline CDR1 is SGHVS and CDR2 is FNYEAQ. Trimming removed 5 bases from V and 2 bases from J; junction bases left unmatched: 4. The CDR3 DNA is TGTGCCAGCAGCCTCCTAGCGGGAACCTACAATGAGCAGTTCTTC. Translation: CASSLLAGTYNEQFF.

The V call is TRBV6-5, the J call TRBJ2-6; D is undetermined. CDR3 length equals 14 residues. V dropped 4 bases and J dropped 3 bases, with 7 bases sitting between them. Germline V gene lookup returns CDR1 MNHEY and CDR2 SVGAGI. CDR3 coding DNA: TGTGCCAGCAGTTGGCCGGGTGGGGCCAACGTCCTGACTTTC. Translated, it gives CASSWPGGANVLTF.

The gene calls are TRBV18 and TRBJ2-7, with a possible D match to TRBD1 (5 bases). The CDR3 consists of 16 residues. Deletions cut 1 base from V and 7 bases from J, with 20 bases between. Looked up from germline, CDR1 is KGHSH and CDR2 is LQKENI. The CDR3 DNA reads TGTGCCAGCTCACCACAAGAGACAGCAAAGGGTGTTGAGCAGTACTTC. It codes for CASSPQETAKGVEQYF.

The chain uses TRBV19 and TRBJ2-1; 11 bases match TRBD2. The CDR3 totals 16 residues. V lost 6 bases, J lost 1 base, and 5 bases stayed unmatched. CDR1 is LNHDA, CDR2 SQIVND, per germline (reference sequence). The CDR3 region is CASRSLAGESYNEQFF. CDR3 nucleotides: TGTGCCAGTAGATCACTAGCGGGAGAGTCCTACAATGAGCAGTTCTTC.

The chain joins TRBV13 to TRBJ1-1; no firm D call. Germline loops: CDR1 PRHDT, CDR2 FYEKMQ (reference sequence). Trimming shortened V by 4 bases and J by 11 bases, and 17 bases separated the two germline ends. There are 13 residues in the CDR3. The CDR3 DNA sequence: TGTGCCAGCAGCTCCGGCGGATCGGGTACGGCTTTCTTT. Its translation is CASSSGGSGTAFF.

The rearrangement joins TRBV5-4 to TRBJ2-7, with TRBD2 identical over 8 bases. Per the germline V gene, CDR1 is SGHNT and CDR2 is YYREEE (reference sequence). The CDR3 covers 15 residues. The ends lost 4 bases at V and 4 bases at J; junction bases unmatched: 10. CDR3 bases: TGTGCCAGCAGCCCTGGGGGGGCGGGGGGTTACGAGCAGTACTTC. The encoded protein is CASSPGGAGGYEQYF.

The chain couples TRBV13 to TRBJ2-7, with TRBD1 matching over 7 bases. Trimming removed 5 bases from V and 2 bases from J; junction bases left unmatched: 6. Germline CDR1 and CDR2: PRHDT and FYEKMQ (reference sequence). The CDR3 is 14 amino acids. The CDR3 protein is CASSGRTGPYEQYF. CDR3 DNA sequence: TGTGCCAGCAGCGGCCGGACAGGACCCTACGAGCAGTACTTC.

The chain employs TRBV6-5 and TRBJ1-1; 7 bases are shared with TRBD1. The CDR3 totals 15 residues. J was trimmed by 5 bases and V by 8 bases; bases with no gene match: 14. Germline lookup yields CDR1 MNHEY and CDR2 SVGAGI. The CDR3 here is CASRRQGFYGTEAFF. CDR3 coding DNA: TGTGCCAGCCGAAGACAGGGTTTCTACGGGACTGAAGCTTTCTTT.

The chain couples TRBV7-2 to TRBJ2-1; 7 bases align to TRBD2. V gave up 2 bases and J gave up 6 bases; unmatched junction bases: 10. The CDR3 spans 16 residues. CDR1 is SGHTA, CDR2 FQGNSA, per germline. This CDR3 reads CASSLKWGEGRNEQFF. The CDR3 DNA sequence: TGTGCCAGCAGCTTAAAATGGGGGGAGGGACGCAATGAGCAGTTCTTC. Full variable domain (missing parts from reference TRBV7-2 and TRBJ2-1): GAGVSQSPSNKVTEKGKDVELRCDPISGHTALYWYRQSLGQGLEFLIYFQGNSAPDKSGLPSDRFSAERTGGSVSTLTIQRTQQEDSAVYLCASSLKWGEGRNEQFFGPGTRLTVL.

As for this clone: Other nucleotide sequences in the sample specify the same CDR3. The J gene is TRBJ1-3, the V gene TRBV6-5, with TRBD1 matching 7 bases. This CDR3 has 15 residues. The germline V gene has CDR1 MNHEY and CDR2 SVGAGI. The V gene end was trimmed by 5 bases and the J gene end by 0 bases; junction bases not matched to a gene: 4. This CDR3 reads CASSPDRASGNTIYF. CDR3 bases: TGTGCCAGCAGTCCAGACAGGGCCTCTGGAAACACCATATATTTT.

This rearrangement joins TRBV6-5 to TRBJ2-3, with 8 bases lining up with TRBD2. From germline, CDR1 is MNHEY and CDR2 SVGAGI. This CDR3 has 15 amino acids. V lost 1 base to trimming and J lost 3 bases; unmatched junction nucleotides: 3. Here the CDR3 DNA reads TGTGCCAGCAGTTACTTGGGACTAGAAACAGATACGCAGTATTTT. It codes for CASSYLGLETDTQYF.

The chain links TRBV27 to TRBJ1-5, with D tentatively TRBD1 (5 bases). Trimming cost V 7 bases and J 4 bases, with 17 bases left between them. The CDR3 extends over 15 amino acids. Germline loops: CDR1 MNHEY, CDR2 SMNVEV (reference sequence). This CDR3 reads CASKGQGWGNQPQHF. The CDR3, as DNA: TGTGCCAGCAAGGGGCAAGGATGGGGAAATCAGCCCCAGCATTTT.

The V call is TRBV29-1, the J call TRBJ2-7; perhaps TRBD2 as D (5 bases). CDR3 length: 16 residues. Per germline, CDR1 SQVTM and CDR2 ANQGSEA. The V end lost 4 bases, the J end lost 1 base, and 20 bases lay between the germline ends. The CDR3 loop reads CSVGGRGFLGSYEQYF. The CDR3 nucleotides are TGCAGCGTTGGGGGTCGGGGATTTTTAGGGTCCTACGAGCAGTACTTC.

This chain links TRBV9 with TRBJ2-7; TRBD1 matches 7 bases. From germline, CDR1 is SGDLS and CDR2 YYNGEE. The V and J ends lost 4 bases and 0 bases, in that order; junction bases with no gene match: 10. This CDR3 is 16 amino acids long. The CDR3 DNA is TGTGCCAGCAGCTCCAACAGGGGCGCGAGCTCCTACGAGCAGTACTTC. Amino acids: CASSSNRGASSYEQYF.

The chain carries TRBV21-1 and TRBJ2-5; the table's D gene call, TRBD2, was not cross checked with the DNA. The J call may be mistaken, given a closer DNA end match to TRBJ2-7. TRBV21-1 is designated a pseudogene. The CDR3 has 19 residues. Here the CDR3 DNA reads TGTGCCAGCAGCAAATCTACAGGGTCTATGTCTAGCGGGAGCCACGAGCAGTACTTC. It codes for CASSKSTGSMSSGSHEQYF.

The chain has TRBV14 and TRBJ1-2; D call uncertain. The V gene lost 3 bases and the J gene lost 4 bases, with 15 bases spanning the gap. The CDR3 is made up of 15 amino acids. Germline lookup yields CDR1 SGHDN and CDR2 FVKESK. In nucleotides, the CDR3 is TGTGCCAGCAGCCAGAGGAGTAGAGTAGGCTATGGCTACACCTTC. This codes for CASSQRSRVGYGYTF.

CDR3 in amino acids: CASSKVELSGNTIYF. For the CDR3, the DNA is TGTGCCAGTAGTAAAGTCGAGCTCTCTGGAAACACCATATATTTT. The gene calls are TRBV19 and TRBJ1-3; D remains unclear. The CDR3 extends over 15 amino acids. With 4 bases removed from V and 0 bases from J, the gap between germline ends came to 10 bases. Germline V gene sequence: CDR1 LNHDA, CDR2 SQIVND (reference sequence).

The rearrangement joins TRBV6-6 to TRBJ2-1, with 9 bases fitting TRBD2. This CDR3 has 13 amino acids. V gave up 10 bases and J gave up 8 bases; unmatched junction bases: 9. Germline values: CDR1 MNHNY, CDR2 SVGAGI (reference sequence). The DNA for the CDR3 is TGTGCCATTGCCCGCGGGAGGGCCCATGAGCAGTTCTTC. Amino acid sequence: CAIARGRAHEQFF.